This note documents a single T cell receptor beta chain sequence. What it binds is not known. This specimen comes from a study of immune cell composition in non-small cell lung cancer. Overall study findings and caveats: Tumour-associated clones >0.5% occurred in under 35% of adenocarcinomas, roughly 75% of squamous. TIL tumour reactivity correlated with maximal tumour-associated clone frequency in adenocarcinoma.

Sequencing was performed with immunoSEQ multiplex PCR; in TCRdb, only in-frame clones are kept and a portion is missing. Among some 4,900 clones, roughly two thirds were seen once, and the ten largest hold about 14%. Normal lung was taken at the farthest possible site, at least 3 cm from tumour. Template was genomic DNA from frozen, unsorted single-cell suspensions. The sample was non-adjacent lung tissue. The receptor was isolated from a human donor with non-small cell lung cancer.

CDR3 sequence reads: CASSPLETQYF. The CDR3 DNA reads TGTGCCAGCTCACCCCTAGAGACCCAGTACTTC. The chain combines TRBV18 with TRBJ2-5, with no clear D. CDR1 KGHSH and CDR2 LQKENI come from the germline V gene. The CDR3 runs 11 residues. V was clipped by 3 bases and J by 4 bases, with 3 bases between them.